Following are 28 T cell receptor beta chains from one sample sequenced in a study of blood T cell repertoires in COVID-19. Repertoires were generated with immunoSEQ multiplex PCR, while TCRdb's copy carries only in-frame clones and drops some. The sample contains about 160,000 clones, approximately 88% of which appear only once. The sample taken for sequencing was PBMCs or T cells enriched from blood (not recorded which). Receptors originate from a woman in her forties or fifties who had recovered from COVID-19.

CDR3 nucleotides: TGTGCCAGCTTTCAGGGAACAGATACGCAGTATTTT. The encoded protein is CASFQGTDTQYF. V is TRBV6-5 and J is TRBJ2-3; TRBD1 might be the D (5 bases). The CDR3 spans 12 residues. Germline assignment: CDR1 MNHEY and CDR2 SVGAGI. V lost 8 bases, J lost 3 bases, and 9 bases lay in between.

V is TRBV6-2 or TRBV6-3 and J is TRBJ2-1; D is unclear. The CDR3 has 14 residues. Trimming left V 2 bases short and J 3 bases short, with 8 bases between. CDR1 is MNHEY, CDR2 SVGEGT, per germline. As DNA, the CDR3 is TGTGCCAGCAGTTACAGCGCCCACTACAATGAGCAGTTCTTC. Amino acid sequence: CASSYSAHYNEQFF.

The CDR3, as DNA: TGTGCCAGCAGCCAGGGGGCAAGCGGGGAGCTGTTTTTT. Translation gives CASSQGASGELFF. The chain joins TRBV3-1 (or the pseudogene TRBV3-2) to TRBJ2-2; a weak D match, TRBD1 (6 bases). The V end lost 3 bases, the J end lost 7 bases, and 9 bases lay between the germline ends. This CDR3 is 13 amino acids long. The germline V gene has CDR1 LGHDT and CDR2 YNNKEL (reference sequence).

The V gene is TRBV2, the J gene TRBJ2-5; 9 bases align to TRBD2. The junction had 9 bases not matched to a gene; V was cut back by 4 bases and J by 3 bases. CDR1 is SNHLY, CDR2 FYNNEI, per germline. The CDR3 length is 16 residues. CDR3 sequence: CASSVRPSGVKETQYF. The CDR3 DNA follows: TGTGCCAGCAGTGTTCGCCCTAGCGGGGTTAAAGAGACCCAGTACTTC.

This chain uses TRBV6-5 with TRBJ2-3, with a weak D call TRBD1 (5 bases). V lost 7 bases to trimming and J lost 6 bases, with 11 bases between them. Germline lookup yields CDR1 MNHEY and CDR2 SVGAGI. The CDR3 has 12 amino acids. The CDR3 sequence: CASTVRADTQYF. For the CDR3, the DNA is TGTGCCAGCACCGTCAGGGCCGATACGCAGTATTTT.

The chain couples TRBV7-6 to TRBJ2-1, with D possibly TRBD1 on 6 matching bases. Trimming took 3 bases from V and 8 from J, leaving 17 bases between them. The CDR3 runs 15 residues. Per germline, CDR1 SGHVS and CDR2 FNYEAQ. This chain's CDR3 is CASSFGQRSVDEQFF. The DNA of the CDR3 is TGTGCCAGCAGCTTTGGACAGAGGAGCGTGGATGAGCAGTTCTTC. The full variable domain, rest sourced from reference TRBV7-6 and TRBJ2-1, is GAGVSQSPRYKVTKRGQDVALRCDPISGHVSLYWYRQALGQGPEFLTYFNYEAQQDKSGLPNDRFSAERPEGSISTLTIQRTEQRDSAMYRCASSFGQRSVDEQFFGPGTRLTVL.

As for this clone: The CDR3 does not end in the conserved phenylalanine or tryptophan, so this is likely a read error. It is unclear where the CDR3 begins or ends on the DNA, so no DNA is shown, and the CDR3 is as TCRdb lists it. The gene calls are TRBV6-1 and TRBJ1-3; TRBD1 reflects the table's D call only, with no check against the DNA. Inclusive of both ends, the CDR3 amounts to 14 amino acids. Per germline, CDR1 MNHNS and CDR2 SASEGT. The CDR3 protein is CASSERTGGLGGGL.

The CDR3 region is CASSLATGGTTDTQYF. CDR3 nucleotide sequence: TGCGCCAGCAGCTTGGCCACGGGGGGGACCACAGATACGCAGTATTTT. This chain joins TRBV5-1 and TRBJ2-3; TRBD2 aligns across 8 bases. Trimming took 0 bases from V and 2 from J; bases not matched to a gene: 5. This CDR3 has 16 residues. Per germline, CDR1 SGHRS and CDR2 YFSETQ. Based on the CDR3 plus reference TRBV5-1 and TRBJ2-3, the full variable domain is KAGVTQTPRYLIKTRGQQVTLSCSPISGHRSVSWYQQTPGQGLQFLFEYFSETQRNKGNFPGRFSGRQFSNSRSEMNVSTLELGDSALYLCASSLATGGTTDTQYFGPGTRLTVL.

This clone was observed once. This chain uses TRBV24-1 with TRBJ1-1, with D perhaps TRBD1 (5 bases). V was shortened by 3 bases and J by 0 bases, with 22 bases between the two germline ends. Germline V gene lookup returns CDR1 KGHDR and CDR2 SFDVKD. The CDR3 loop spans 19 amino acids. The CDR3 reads CATSDPLRGAGYMNTEAFF. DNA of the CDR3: TGTGCCACCAGTGATCCGCTACGAGGGGCGGGGTATATGAACACTGAAGCTTTCTTT.

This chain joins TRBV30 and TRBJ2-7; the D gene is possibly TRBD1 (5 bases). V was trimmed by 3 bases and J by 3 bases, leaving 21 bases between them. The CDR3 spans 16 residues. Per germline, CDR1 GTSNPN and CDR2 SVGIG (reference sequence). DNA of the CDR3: TGTGCCTGGAGGTGGCGTGCAGGGTCATTTTACTACGAGCAGTACTTC. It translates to CAWRWRAGSFYYEQYF.

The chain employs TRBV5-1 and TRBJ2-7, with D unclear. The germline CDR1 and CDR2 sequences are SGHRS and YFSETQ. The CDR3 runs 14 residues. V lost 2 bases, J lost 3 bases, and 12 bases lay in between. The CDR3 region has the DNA TGCGCCAGCAGCTTCATTTCACAGCTCTACGAGCAGTACTTC. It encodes CASSFISQLYEQYF.

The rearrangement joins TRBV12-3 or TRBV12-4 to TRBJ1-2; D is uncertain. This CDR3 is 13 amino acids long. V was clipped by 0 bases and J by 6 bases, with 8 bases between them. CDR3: CASSLAREDGYTF. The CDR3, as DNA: TGTGCCAGCAGTTTAGCGCGCGAGGATGGCTACACCTTC.

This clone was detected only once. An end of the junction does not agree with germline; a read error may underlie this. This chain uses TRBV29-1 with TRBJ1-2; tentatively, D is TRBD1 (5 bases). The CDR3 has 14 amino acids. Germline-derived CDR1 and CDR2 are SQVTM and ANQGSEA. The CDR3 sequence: CSVQDKGINYGYTF. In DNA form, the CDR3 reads TGCAGCGTTCAAGACAAGGGGATTAACTATGGCTACACCTTC.

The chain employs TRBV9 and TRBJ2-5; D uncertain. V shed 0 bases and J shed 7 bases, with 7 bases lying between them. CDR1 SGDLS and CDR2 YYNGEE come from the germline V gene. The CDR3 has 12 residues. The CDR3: CASSVVSGTQYF. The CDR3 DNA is TGTGCCAGCAGCGTAGTGAGTGGGACCCAGTACTTC. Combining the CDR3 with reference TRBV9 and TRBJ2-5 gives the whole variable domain DSGVTQTPKHLITATGQRVTLRCSPRSGDLSVYWYQQSLDQGLQFLIQYYNGEERAKGNILERFSAQQFPDLHSELNLSSLELGDSALYFCASSVVSGTQYFGPGTRLLVL.

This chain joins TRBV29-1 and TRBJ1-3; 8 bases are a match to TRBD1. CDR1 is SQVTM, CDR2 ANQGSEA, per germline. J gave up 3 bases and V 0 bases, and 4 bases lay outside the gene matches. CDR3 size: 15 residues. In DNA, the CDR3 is TGCAGCGTTGAAGATCATGGGACAGGTGGAAACACCATATATTTT. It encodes CSVEDHGTGGNTIYF.

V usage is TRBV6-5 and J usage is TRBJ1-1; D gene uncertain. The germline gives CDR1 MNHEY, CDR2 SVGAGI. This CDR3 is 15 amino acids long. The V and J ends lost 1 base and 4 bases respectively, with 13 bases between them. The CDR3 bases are TGTGCCAGCAGTTACTTTCCTGGGCCGAGCACTGAAGCTTTCTTT. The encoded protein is CASSYFPGPSTEAFF.

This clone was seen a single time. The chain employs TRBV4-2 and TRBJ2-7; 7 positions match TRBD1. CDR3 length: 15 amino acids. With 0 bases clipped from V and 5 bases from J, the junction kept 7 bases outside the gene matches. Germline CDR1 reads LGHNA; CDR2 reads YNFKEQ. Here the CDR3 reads CASSQEDNRGDEQYF. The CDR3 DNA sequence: TGTGCCAGCAGCCAAGAGGACAACAGGGGCGACGAGCAGTACTTC.

CDR3 DNA: TGTGCCAGCAGCGTAGCCAGGGGGCGAGGGACAGATACGCAGTATTTT. It yields the protein CASSVARGRGTDTQYF. The rearrangement links TRBV9 to TRBJ2-3, with 8 bases fitting TRBD1. The CDR3 sequence is 16 residues long. Per the germline V gene, CDR1 is SGDLS and CDR2 is YYNGEE. J gave up 3 bases and V 0 bases, and 6 bases lay outside the gene matches.

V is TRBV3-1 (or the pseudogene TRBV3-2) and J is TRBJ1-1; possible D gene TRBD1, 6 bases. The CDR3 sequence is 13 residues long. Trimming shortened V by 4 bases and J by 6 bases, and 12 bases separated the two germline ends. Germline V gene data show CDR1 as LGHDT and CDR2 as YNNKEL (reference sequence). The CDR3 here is CASSPMGAPEAFF. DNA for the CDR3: TGTGCCAGCAGCCCGATGGGGGCCCCTGAAGCTTTCTTT.

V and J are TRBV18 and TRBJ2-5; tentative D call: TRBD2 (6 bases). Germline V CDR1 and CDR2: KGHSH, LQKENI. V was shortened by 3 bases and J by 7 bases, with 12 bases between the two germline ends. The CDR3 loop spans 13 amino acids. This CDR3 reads CASSPRRSGTQYF. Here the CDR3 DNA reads TGTGCCAGCTCACCGAGACGTAGCGGGACCCAGTACTTC.

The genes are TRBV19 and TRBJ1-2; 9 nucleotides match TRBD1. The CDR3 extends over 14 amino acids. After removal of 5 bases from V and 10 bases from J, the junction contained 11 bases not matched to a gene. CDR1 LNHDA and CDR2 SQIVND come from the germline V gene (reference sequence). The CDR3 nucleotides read TGTGCCAGTAGTCTGGGACAGGGTACGGGTGACTACACCTTC. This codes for CASSLGQGTGDYTF.

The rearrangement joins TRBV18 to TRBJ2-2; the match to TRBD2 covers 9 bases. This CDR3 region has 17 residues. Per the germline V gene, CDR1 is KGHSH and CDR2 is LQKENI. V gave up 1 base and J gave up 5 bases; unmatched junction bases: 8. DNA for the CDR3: TGTGCCAGCTCACCACGGATAGCGGGGGTGCAGACCGGGGAGCTGTTTTTT. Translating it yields CASSPRIAGVQTGELFF.

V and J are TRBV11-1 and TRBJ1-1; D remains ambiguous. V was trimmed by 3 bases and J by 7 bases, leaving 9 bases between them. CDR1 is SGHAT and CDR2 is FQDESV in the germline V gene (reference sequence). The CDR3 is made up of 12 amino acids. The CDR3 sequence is CASSLARVEAFF. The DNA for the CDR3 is TGTGCCAGCAGCTTGGCGCGGGTTGAAGCTTTCTTT.

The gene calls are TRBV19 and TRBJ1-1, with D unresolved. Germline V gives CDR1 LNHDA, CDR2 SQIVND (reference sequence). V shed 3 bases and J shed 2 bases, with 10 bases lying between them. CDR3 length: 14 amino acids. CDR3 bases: TGTGCCAGTAGTATGTCAGGATTTAACACTGAAGCTTTCTTT. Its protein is CASSMSGFNTEAFF.

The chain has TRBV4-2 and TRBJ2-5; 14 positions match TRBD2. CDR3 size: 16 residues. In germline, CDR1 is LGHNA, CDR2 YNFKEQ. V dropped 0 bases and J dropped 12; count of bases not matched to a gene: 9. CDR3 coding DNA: TGTGCCAGCAGCCAAGAGTCCGGACTAGCGGGGGGACACAAGTACTTC. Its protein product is CASSQESGLAGGHKYF.

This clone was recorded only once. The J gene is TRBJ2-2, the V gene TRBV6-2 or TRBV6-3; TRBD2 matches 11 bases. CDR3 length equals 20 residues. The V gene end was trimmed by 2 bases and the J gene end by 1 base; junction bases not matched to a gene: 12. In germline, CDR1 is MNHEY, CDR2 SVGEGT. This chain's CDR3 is CASSYRPSLAGGRNTGELFF. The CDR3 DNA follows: TGTGCCAGCAGTTACCGTCCCTCCTTAGCGGGGGGGCGGAACACCGGGGAGCTGTTTTTT.

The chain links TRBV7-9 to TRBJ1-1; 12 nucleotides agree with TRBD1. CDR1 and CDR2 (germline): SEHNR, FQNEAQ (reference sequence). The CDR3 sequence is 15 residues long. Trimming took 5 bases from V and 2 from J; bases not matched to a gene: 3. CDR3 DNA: TGTGCCAGCAGCGGGACAGGGGGCTATAACACTGAAGCTTTCTTT. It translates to CASSGTGGYNTEAFF.

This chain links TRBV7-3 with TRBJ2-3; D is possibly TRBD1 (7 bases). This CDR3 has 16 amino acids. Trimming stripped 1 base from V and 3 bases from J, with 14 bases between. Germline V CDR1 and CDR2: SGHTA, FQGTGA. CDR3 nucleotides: TGTGCCAGCAGCTTAAACCAGGGGGGAAGAACAGATACGCAGTATTTT. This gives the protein CASSLNQGGRTDTQYF.